This section outlines one TCR beta chain sequence together with its context. The entry originates in a study of shared clonotypes between healthy human individuals. The CD4+ fraction was divided into a CD45RA+ naive subset and a CD45RA-negative memory subset. Some clones are missing from TCRdb's copy, which holds only in-frame ones; the method was immunoSEQ multiplex PCR. The data hold hundreds of thousands of clones, with 95% to 97% observed a single time. Germline CDR1 reads SGHRS; CDR2 reads YFSETQ. CDR3 length: 18 residues. V gave up 6 bases and J gave up 2 bases; unmatched junction bases: 13. The sequenced sample consisted of naive CD4+ T cells sorted from blood. Stated subset: CD45RA+ positively selected. The source of this sequence is a woman in her twenties or thirties in good health. V is TRBV5-1 and J is TRBJ2-7, with 14 positions matching TRBD2. The CDR3, as DNA: TGCGCCAGCAACCCAGGCGACGGGACTAGCGGGAGCCCCTACGAGCAGTACTTC. Its translation: CASNPGDGTSGSPYEQYF.